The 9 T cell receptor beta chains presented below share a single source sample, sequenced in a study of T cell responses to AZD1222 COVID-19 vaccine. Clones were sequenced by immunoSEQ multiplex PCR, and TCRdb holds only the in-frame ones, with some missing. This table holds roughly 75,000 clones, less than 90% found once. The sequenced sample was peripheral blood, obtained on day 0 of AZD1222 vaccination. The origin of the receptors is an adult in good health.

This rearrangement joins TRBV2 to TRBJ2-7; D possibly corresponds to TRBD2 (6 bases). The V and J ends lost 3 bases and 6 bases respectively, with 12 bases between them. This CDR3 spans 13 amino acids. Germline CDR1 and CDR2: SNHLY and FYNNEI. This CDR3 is CASSERRGGEQYF. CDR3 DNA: TGTGCCAGCAGTGAGAGGCGGGGAGGCGAGCAGTACTTC.

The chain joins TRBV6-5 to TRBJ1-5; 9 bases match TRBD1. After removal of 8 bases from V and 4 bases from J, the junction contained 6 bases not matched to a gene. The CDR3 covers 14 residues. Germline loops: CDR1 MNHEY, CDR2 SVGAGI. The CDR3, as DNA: TGTGCCAGCCAAACGGGGACAGGGAATCAGCCCCAGCATTTT. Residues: CASQTGTGNQPQHF.

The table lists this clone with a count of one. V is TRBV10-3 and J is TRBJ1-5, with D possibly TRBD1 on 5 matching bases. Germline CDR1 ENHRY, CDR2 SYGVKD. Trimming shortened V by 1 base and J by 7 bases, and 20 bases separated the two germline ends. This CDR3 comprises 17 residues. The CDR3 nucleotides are TGTGCCATCAGTGAGTTTCCCGGTAAAGGGGTACAGCAGCCCCAGCATTTT. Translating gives CAISEFPGKGVQQPQHF.

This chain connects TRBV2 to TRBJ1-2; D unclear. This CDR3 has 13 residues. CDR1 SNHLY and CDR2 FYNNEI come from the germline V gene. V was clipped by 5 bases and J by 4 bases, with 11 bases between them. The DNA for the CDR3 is TGTGCCAGCAGTCTTAGAGCCCTCTATGGCTACACCTTC. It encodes CASSLRALYGYTF.

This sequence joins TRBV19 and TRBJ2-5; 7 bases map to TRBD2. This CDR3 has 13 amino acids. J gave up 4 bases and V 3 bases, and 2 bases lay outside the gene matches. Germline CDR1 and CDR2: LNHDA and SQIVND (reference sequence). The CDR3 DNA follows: TGTGCCAGTAGTATGGGAGGGAGAGAGACCCAGTACTTC. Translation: CASSMGGRETQYF.

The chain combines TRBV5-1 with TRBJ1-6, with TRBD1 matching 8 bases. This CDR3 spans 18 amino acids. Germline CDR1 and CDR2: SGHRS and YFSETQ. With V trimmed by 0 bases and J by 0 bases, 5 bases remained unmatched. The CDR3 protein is CASSLGRGLSSYNSPLHF. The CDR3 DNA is TGCGCCAGCAGCTTGGGCAGGGGGCTTTCCTCCTATAATTCACCCCTCCACTTT.

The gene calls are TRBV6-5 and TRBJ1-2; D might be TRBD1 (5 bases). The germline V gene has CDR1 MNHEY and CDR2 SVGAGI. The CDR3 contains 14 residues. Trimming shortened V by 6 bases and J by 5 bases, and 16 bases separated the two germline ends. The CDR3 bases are TGTGCCAGCAGCAACGGGGAGGGGAGGTATGGCTACACCTTC. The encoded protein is CASSNGEGRYGYTF.

The CDR3 sequence: CAWSPVGDYGYTF. The CDR3 nucleotides are TGTGCCTGGAGTCCAGTAGGGGACTATGGCTACACCTTC. The chain carries TRBV30 and TRBJ1-2, with a tentative D call TRBD1 (5 bases). This CDR3 region has 13 residues. Germline V gene data show CDR1 as GTSNPN and CDR2 as SVGIG (reference sequence). The V gene lost 2 bases and the J gene lost 3 bases, with 10 bases spanning the gap.

CDR3 nucleotide sequence: TGCGCCAGCAGCTTAAACGTTCAGGGGTCCGGGGAGCTGTTTTTT. Translating gives CASSLNVQGSGELFF. The chain employs TRBV5-1 and TRBJ2-2; a weak D match, TRBD1 (6 bases). From germline, CDR1 is SGHRS and CDR2 YFSETQ. The CDR3 length is 15 residues. V lost 2 bases, J lost 6 bases, and 14 bases lay in between.